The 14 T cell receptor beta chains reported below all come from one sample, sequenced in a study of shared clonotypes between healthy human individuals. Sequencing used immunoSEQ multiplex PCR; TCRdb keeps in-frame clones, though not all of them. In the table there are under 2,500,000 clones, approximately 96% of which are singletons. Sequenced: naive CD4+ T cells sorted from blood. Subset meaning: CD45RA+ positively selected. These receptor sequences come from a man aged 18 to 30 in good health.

The chain's CDR3 is CASSFGGTSHEQYF. The DNA for the CDR3 is TGTGCCAGCAGCTTCGGGGGTACTAGTCACGAGCAGTACTTC. V gene TRBV7-2 combines with J gene TRBJ2-7; the D gene is possibly TRBD2 (6 bases). This CDR3 region has 14 residues. Per germline, CDR1 SGHTA and CDR2 FQGNSA. The ends were cut back, 3 bases at V and 5 bases at J, with 14 bases in the middle.

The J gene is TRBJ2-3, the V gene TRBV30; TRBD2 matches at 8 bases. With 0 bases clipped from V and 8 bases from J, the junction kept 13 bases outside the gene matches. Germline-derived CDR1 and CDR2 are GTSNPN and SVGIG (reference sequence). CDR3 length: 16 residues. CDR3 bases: TGTGCCTGGAGTGTAAACCTAGCGGGTTTAGGAGCTACGCAGTATTTT. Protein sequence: CAWSVNLAGLGATQYF. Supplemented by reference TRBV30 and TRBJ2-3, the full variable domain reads SQTIHQWPATLVQPVGSPLSLECTVEGTSNPNLYWYRQAAGRGLQLLFYSVGIGQISSEVPQNLSASRPQDRQFILSSKKLLLSDSGFYLCAWSVNLAGLGATQYFGPGTRLTVL.

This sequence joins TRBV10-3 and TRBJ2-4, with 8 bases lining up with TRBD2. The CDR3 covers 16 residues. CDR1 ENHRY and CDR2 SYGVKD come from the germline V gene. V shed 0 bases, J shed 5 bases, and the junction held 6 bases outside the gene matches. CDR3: CAISESRGGRENIQYF. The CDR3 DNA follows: TGTGCCATCAGTGAGTCCCGGGGGGGCAGGGAAAACATTCAGTACTTC.

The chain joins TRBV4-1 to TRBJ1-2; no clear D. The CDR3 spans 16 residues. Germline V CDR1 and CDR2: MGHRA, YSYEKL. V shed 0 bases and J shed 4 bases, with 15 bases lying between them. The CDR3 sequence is CASSQDRSQEPYGYTF. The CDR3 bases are TGCGCCAGCAGCCAAGATCGCTCGCAGGAACCCTATGGCTACACCTTC.

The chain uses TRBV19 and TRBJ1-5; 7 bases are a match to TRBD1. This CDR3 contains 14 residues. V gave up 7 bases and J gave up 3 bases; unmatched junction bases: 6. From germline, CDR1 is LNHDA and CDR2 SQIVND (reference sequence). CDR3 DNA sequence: TGTGCCAGTAAGACACAGGGGTCCAATCAGCCCCAGCATTTT. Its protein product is CASKTQGSNQPQHF.

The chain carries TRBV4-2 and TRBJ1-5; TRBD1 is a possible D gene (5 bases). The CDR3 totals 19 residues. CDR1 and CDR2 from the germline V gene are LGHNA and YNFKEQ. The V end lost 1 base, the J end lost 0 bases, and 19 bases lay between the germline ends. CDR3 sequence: CASSQGGGLADSSNQPQHF. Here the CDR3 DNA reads TGTGCCAGCAGCCAAGGGGGGGGACTCGCGGATAGTAGCAATCAGCCCCAGCATTTT.

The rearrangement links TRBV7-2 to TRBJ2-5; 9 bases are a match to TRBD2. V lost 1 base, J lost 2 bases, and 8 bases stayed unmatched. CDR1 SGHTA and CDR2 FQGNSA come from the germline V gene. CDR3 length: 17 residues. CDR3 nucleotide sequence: TGTGCCAGCAGCTTAGTTCCTCGACTAGCGGAACAAGAGACCCAGTACTTC. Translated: CASSLVPRLAEQETQYF.

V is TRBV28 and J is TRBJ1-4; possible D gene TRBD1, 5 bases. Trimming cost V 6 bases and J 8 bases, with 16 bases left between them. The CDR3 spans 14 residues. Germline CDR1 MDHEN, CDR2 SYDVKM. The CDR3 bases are TGTGCCAGCAGCCCGTCAGGGAAGGACGAAAAACTGTTTTTT. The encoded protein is CASSPSGKDEKLFF.

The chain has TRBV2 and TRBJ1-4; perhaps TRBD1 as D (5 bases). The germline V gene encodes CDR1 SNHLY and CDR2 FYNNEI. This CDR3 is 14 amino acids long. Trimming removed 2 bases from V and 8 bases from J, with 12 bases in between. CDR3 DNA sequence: TGTGCCAGCAGTGAAAGGGCAGGGCGGGAAAAACTGTTTTTT. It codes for CASSERAGREKLFF.

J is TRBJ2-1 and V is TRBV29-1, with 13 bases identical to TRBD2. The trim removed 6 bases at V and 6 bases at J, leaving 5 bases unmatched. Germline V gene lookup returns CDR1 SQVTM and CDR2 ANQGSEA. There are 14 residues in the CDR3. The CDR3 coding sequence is TGCAGCGTACGCGGGACTAGCGGGATCAATGAGCAGTTCTTC. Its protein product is CSVRGTSGINEQFF.

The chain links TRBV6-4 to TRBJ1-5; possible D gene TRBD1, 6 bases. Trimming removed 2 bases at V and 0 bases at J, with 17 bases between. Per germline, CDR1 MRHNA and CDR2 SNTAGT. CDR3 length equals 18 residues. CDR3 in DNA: TGTGCCAGCAGTGACACCGGACAGATGAGTTATAGCAATCAGCCCCAGCATTTT. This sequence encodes CASSDTGQMSYSNQPQHF.

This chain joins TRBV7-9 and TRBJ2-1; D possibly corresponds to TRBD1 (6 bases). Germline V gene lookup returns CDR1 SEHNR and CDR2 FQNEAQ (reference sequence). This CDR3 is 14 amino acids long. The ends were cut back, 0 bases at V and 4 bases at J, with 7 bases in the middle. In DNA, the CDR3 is TGTGCCAGCAGCTTAGCCGGACAGTACAATGAGCAGTTCTTC. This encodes CASSLAGQYNEQFF.

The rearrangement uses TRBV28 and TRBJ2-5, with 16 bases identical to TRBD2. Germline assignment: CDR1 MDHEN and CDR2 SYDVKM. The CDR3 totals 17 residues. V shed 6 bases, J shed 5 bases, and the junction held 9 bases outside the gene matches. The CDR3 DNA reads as TGTGCCAGCAGCCCAAATCTGGGACTAGCGGGGGGGGAGACCCAGTACTTC. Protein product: CASSPNLGLAGGETQYF.

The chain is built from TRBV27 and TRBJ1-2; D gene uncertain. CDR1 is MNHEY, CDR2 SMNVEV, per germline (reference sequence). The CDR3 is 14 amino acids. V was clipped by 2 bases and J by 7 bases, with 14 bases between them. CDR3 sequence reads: CASSLPRVLGGYTF. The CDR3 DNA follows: TGTGCCAGCAGTTTACCCCGGGTGCTGGGTGGCTACACCTTC.